A selection of T cell receptor beta chains follows, all from one sample in a study of blood T cell repertoires in COVID-19. Profiled with immunoSEQ multiplex PCR; TCRdb holds only in-frame clones, not every one. The sample gives 230,000 or so clones, about 87% of which show up once; roughly 2.8% is in the top ten. Sequenced sample: PBMCs or T cells enriched from blood (not recorded which). All receptors derive from a woman aged 30 to 39 who had recovered from COVID-19. The CDR3 runs from the conserved cysteine through the conserved F or W. Each record gives: J gene, V gene, clone size, D gene, CDR3 DNA, CDR3 protein. A D gene is named only where the DNA matches it firmly. Clone size appears in some rows only: once, few, many, or a class for an expanded clone.

TRBJ1-5 | TRBV7-2 | once | TRBD1 | TGTGCCAGCGGATCCTCAGGGGGGCAGCCCCAGCATTTT | CASGSSGGQPQHF
TRBJ1-6 | TRBV27 | NA | NA | TGTGCCAGCAGTTTGGTGCAAGGCGGGCTCGATTCACCCCTCCACTTT | CASSLVQGGLDSPLHF
TRBJ1-1 | TRBV29-1 | NA | TRBD1 | TGCAGCGTTTTACAGGGGCCCCACGAAGCTTTCTTT | CSVLQGPHEAFF
TRBJ2-3 | TRBV3-1/TRBV3-2 | NA | TRBD2 | TGTGCCAGCAGCCAACTACCTCGAGCTAGCGGGGGCGCAGATACGCAGTATTTT | CASSQLPRASGGADTQYF
TRBJ1-2 | TRBV18 | NA | NA | TGTGCCAGCTCACCTCGGACAGATCAACATGGCTACACCTTC | CASSPRTDQHGYTF
TRBJ2-1 | TRBV7-7 | NA | TRBD2 | TGTGCTAGCAGCTCAGGACTAGCGGGGGGCCGATGGAATGAGCAGTTCTTC | CASSSGLAGGRWNEQFF
TRBJ2-3 | TRBV5-4 | NA | TRBD2 | TGTGCCAGCAGCTTGCGGACTAGCGGGGTCACAGATACGCAGTATTTT | CASSLRTSGVTDTQYF
TRBJ2-7 | TRBV6-2/TRBV6-3 | once | NA | TGTGCCAGCAGTCACGGGGGGCGGTCCTACGAGCAGTACTTC | CASSHGGRSYEQYF
TRBJ2-7 | TRBV5-5 | NA | NA | TGTGCCAGCAGCCCATATTATTCCCTAACCTACGAGCAGTACTTC | CASSPYYSLTYEQYF
TRBJ2-1 | TRBV13 | once | TRBD1 | TGTGCCAGCAGCTCCCTCAACAGGGGCAATGAGCAGTTCTTC | CASSSLNRGNEQFF
TRBJ1-5 | TRBV2 | NA | TRBD1 | TGTGCCAGCAGTTCGGCAGGACAGGGGGCTCAGCCCCAGCATTTT | CASSSAGQGAQPQHF
TRBJ1-2 | TRBV7-9 | NA | NA | TGTGCCAGCAGCTTAGACAGGATGAACTATGGCTACACCTTC | CASSLDRMNYGYTF
TRBJ2-5 | TRBV19 | few | TRBD1 | TGTGCCAGTAGCCTGGACAGGGGAGAGACCCAGTACTTC | CASSLDRGETQYF
TRBJ2-3 | TRBV4-1 | NA | TRBD2 | TGCGCCAGCCGAGGACTAGTTGAAGATACGCAGTATTTT | CASRGLVEDTQYF
TRBJ1-1 | TRBV29-1 | NA | NA | TGCAGCGTTGAGGGACAATTGAACACTGAAGCTTTCTTT | CSVEGQLNTEAFF
TRBJ1-2 | TRBV12-3/TRBV12-4 | NA | TRBD1 | TGTGCCAGCAGTATGGGACAGATCTATGGCTACACCTTC | CASSMGQIYGYTF
TRBJ1-3 | TRBV18 | NA | NA | TGTGCCAGCTCACCTCAGACAGTGTCTGGAAACACCATATATTTT | CASSPQTVSGNTIYF
TRBJ2-7 | TRBV27 | NA | NA | TGTGCCAGCAGTTCGCAGGGATCCTACGAGCAGTACTTC | CASSSQGSYEQYF
TRBJ2-6 | TRBV5-1 | NA | NA | TGCGCCAGCAGCTTCTCCGGTCTCTCTGGGGCCAACGTCCTGACTTTC | CASSFSGLSGANVLTF
TRBJ2-3 | TRBV7-2 | NA | NA | TGTGCCAGCAGCTTCCAGGGAGATACGCAGTATTTT | CASSFQGDTQYF
TRBJ1-2 | TRBV11-2 | once | NA | TGTGCCAGCAGCTTAGATCGAGGCCCCTATGGCTACACCTTC | CASSLDRGPYGYTF
TRBJ1-1 | TRBV7-9 | NA | TRBD1 | TGTGCCAGCAGCTTACCTATACAGGGGGCGAACACTGAAGCTTTCTTT | CASSLPIQGANTEAFF
TRBJ1-6 | TRBV7-8 | NA | TRBD1 | TGTGCCAGCAGCTCAGACGCCGGGACAGGGAATTCACCCCTCCACTTT | CASSSDAGTGNSPLHF
TRBJ2-3 | TRBV27 | NA | NA | TGTGCCAGCAGTTTGCGGAGGGCTAGCACAGATACGCAGTATTTT | CASSLRRASTDTQYF
TRBJ1-2 | TRBV4-1 | few | NA | TGCGCCAGCAGCCAAGGCCAGCAAAAGGACTATAGCTACACCTTC | CASSQGQQKDYSYTF
TRBJ2-1 | TRBV2 | NA | TRBD1 | TGTGCCAGCAGGGAACCCCGCGACAGGGGCAGGAATGAGCAGTTCTTC | CASREPRDRGRNEQFF
TRBJ1-6 | TRBV7-9 | NA | NA | TGTGCCAGCAGCTTGGCAAGCTCCTATAATTCACCCCTCCACTTT | CASSLASSYNSPLHF
TRBJ2-3 | TRBV29-1 | NA | NA | TGCAGCGCAGATGGGCAGGGGAGCACAGATACGCAGTATTTT | CSADGQGSTDTQYF
TRBJ1-3 | TRBV9 | NA | NA | TGTGCCAGCAGCGTAGTTGCGGGTTTGAGGGGAAACACCATATATTTT | CASSVVAGLRGNTIYF
TRBJ1-1 | TRBV6-5 | NA | NA | TGTGCCAGCAGTTACTCGGGGAGAAACACTGAAGCTTTCTTT | CASSYSGRNTEAFF
TRBJ1-4 | TRBV27 | NA | NA | TGTGCCAGCAGCCCGGGACTGCTTAATGAAAAACTGTTTTTT | CASSPGLLNEKLFF
TRBJ2-1 | TRBV5-5 | NA | TRBD2 | TGTGCCAGCGTCCTAGGGGTAGCGGGGGACAATGAGCAGTTCTTC | CASVLGVAGDNEQFF
TRBJ2-5 | TRBV7-9 | NA | TRBD2 | TGTGCCAGCAGCCCCCCTCTAGCGGGGGATCAAGAGACCCAGTACTTC | CASSPPLAGDQETQYF
TRBJ1-1 | TRBV12-5 | NA | NA | TGTGCTAGTGGTTTGGGACATATGAACACTGAAGCTTTCTTT | CASGLGHMNTEAFF
TRBJ2-7 | TRBV15 | NA | TRBD1 | TGTGCCACCAGCAGTATAGACAGGGGCTACGAGCAGTACTTC | CATSSIDRGYEQYF
TRBJ2-2 | TRBV7-2 | NA | TRBD2 | TGTGCCAGCAGCTTATACTACTCAGCGGGGGAAACCGGGGAGCTGTTTTTT | CASSLYYSAGETGELFF
TRBJ1-6 | TRBV9 | NA | NA | TGTGCCAGCAGCGTAGGCGGGTATAATTCACCCCTCCACTTT | CASSVGGYNSPLHF
TRBJ1-4 | TRBV7-9 | NA | TRBD1 | TGTGCCAGCAGCTTAGGGACAGGGTCGTTTGAGGAAAAACTGTTTTTT | CASSLGTGSFEEKLFF
TRBJ1-2 | TRBV25-1 | NA | NA | TGTGCCAGCAGTGAACTCCAGGGAGGCTATGGCTACACCTTC | CASSELQGGYGYTF
TRBJ2-7 | TRBV18 | few | NA | TGTGCCAGCTCACCAGATTGGGGGGTATACGAGCAGTACTTC | CASSPDWGVYEQYF
TRBJ1-2 | TRBV10-3 | NA | TRBD1 | TGTGCCATCAGTGAGGGCCCCGGACAGGGAAACTATGGCTACACCTTC | CAISEGPGQGNYGYTF
TRBJ1-1 | TRBV24-1 | NA | TRBD1 | TGTGCCACCACCGAGGGGGCGGGGAACACTGAAGCTTTCTTT | CATTEGAGNTEAFF
TRBJ2-3 | TRBV7-2 | NA | TRBD2 | TGTGCCAGCAGCCCATACGTCGCTGGGCGGGGGAGGACAGATACGCAGTATTTT | CASSPYVAGRGRTDTQYF
TRBJ2-1 | TRBV10-3 | NA | TRBD2 | TGTGCCATCAGTGGGACTAGCGGGGGGGCCGTATACAATGAGCAGTTCTTC | CAISGTSGGAVYNEQFF
TRBJ1-1 | TRBV7-9 | NA | TRBD1 | TGTGCCGTACCAATAACAGGGGGCACTGAAGCTTTCTTT | CAVPITGGTEAFF
TRBJ1-3 | TRBV19 | once | NA | TGTGCCAGTAGTAATCAACAGGGTGGCGGAAACACCATATATTTT | CASSNQQGGGNTIYF
TRBJ1-1 | TRBV4-1 | NA | NA | TGCGCCAGCAGCCAAGATGGCAGGGAGAACACTGAAGCTTTCTTT | CASSQDGRENTEAFF
TRBJ1-2 | TRBV7-9 | NA | NA | TGTGCCAGCAGCTTAGCAGAGGGACTTGGTAAGAGCTACACCTTC | CASSLAEGLGKSYTF
TRBJ1-4 | TRBV7-2 | NA | TRBD1 | TGTGCCAGCAGCTTAGTTGGACAGGGGGCTACTAATGAAAAACTGTTTTTT | CASSLVGQGATNEKLFF
TRBJ2-5 | TRBV9 | NA | TRBD1 | TGTGCCAGCAGCGACAGGACAGGGCTTAGCTGCTTCGAAGAGACCCAGTACTTC | CASSDRTGLSCFEETQYF